This TCR beta chain came from a study of OX40 agonist ivuxolimab in advanced cancers. Profiling relied on immunoSEQ multiplex PCR, and the TCRdb table lists in-frame clones only, not all of them. The sample shows nearly 80,000 clones, approximately 84% of them seen only once. Turning to this clone: Relative to the germline gene, one junction end is altered; a read error may explain this.

The CDR3 runs 17 residues. CDR1 is MNHNS, CDR2 SASEGT, per germline. The receptor was isolated from an adult with an advanced solid tumor such as melanoma, head and neck, liver or kidney cancer. The V call is TRBV6-1, the J call TRBJ1-5; D remains ambiguous. The sequences come from CD4+ or CD8+ T cells sorted from blood, collected in a trial of the OX40 agonist ivuxolimab. CDR3 DNA sequence: TGTGCCAGCAGCGAAGACGGCGTAACTTATAGCAATCAGCCCCAGCATTTT. It translates to CASSEDGVTYSNQPQHF.